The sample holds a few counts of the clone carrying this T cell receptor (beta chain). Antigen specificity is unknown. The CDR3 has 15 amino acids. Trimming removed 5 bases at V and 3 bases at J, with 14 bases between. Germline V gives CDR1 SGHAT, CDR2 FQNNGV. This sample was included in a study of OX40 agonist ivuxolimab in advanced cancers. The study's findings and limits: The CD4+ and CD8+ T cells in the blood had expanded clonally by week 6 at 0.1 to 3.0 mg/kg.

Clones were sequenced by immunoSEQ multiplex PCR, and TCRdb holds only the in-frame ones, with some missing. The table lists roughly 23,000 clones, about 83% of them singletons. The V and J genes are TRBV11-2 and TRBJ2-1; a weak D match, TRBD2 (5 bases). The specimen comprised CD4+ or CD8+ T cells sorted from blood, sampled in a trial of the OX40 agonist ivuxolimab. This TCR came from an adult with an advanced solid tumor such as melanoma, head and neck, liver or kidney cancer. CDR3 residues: CASSDLFGIYNEQFF. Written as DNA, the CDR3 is TGTGCCAGCAGCGACCTTTTCGGGATCTACAATGAGCAGTTCTTC.